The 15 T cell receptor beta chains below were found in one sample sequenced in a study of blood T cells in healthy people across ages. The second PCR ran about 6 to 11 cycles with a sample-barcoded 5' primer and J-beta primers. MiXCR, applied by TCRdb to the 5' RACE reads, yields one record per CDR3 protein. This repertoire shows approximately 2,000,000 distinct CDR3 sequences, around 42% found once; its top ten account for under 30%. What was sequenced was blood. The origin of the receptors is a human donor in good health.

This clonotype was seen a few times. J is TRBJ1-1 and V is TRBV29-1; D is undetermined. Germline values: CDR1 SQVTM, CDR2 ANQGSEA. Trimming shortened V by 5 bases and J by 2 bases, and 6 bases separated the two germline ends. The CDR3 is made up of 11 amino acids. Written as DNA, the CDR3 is TGCAGCGTTTGGCCTAACACTGAAGCTTTCTTT. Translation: CSVWPNTEAFF.

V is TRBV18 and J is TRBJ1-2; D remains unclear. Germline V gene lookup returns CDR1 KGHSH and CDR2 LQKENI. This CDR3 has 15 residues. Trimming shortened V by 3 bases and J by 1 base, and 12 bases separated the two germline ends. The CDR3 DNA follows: TGTGCCAGCTCACCGGCGACAAACTATAACTATGGCTACACCTTC. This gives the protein CASSPATNYNYGYTF.

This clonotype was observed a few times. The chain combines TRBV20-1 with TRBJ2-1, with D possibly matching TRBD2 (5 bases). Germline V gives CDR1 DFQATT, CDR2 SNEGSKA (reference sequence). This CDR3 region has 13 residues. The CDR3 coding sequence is TGCAATGCCCGGACTTCATCCTACAATGAGCAGTTCTTC. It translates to CNARTSSYNEQFF.

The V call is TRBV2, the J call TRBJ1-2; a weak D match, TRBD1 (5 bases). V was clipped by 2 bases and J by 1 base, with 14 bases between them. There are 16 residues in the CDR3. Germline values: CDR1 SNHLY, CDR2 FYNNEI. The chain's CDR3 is CASSENGAFSNYGYTF. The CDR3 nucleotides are TGTGCCAGCAGTGAAAATGGGGCATTCAGTAACTATGGCTACACCTTC.

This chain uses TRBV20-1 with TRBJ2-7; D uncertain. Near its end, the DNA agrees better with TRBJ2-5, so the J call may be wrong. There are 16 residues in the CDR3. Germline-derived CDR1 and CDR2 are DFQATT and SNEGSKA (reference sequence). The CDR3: CSARDGPPGYQETQYF. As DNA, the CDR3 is TGCAGTGCTAGAGATGGTCCTCCGGGTTATCAAGAGACCCAGTACTTC.

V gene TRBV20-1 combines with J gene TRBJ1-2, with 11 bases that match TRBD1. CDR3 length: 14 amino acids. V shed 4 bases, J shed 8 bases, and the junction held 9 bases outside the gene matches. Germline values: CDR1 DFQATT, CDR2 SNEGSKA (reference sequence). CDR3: CSATGTGGGRGYTF. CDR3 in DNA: TGCAGTGCTACGGGGACAGGGGGAGGCCGGGGCTACACCTTC.

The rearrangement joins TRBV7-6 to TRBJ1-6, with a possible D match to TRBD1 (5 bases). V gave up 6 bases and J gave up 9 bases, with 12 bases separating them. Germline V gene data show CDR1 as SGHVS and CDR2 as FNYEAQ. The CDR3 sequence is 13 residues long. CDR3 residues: CASRTGRISPLHF. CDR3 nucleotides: TGTGCCAGCAGAACAGGACGGATTTCACCCCTCCACTTT.

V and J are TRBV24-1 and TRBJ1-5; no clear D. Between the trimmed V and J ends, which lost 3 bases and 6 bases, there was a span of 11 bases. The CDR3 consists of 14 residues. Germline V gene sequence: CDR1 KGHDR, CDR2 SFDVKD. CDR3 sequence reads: CATSDTGFSQPQHF. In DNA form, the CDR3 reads TGTGCCACCAGTGATACCGGGTTTTCTCAGCCCCAGCATTTT.

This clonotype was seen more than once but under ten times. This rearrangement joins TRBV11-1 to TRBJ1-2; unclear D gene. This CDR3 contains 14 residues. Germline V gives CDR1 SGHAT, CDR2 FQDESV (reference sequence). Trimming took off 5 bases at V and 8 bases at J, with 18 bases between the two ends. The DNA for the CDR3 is TGTGCCAGCAGCATCGGCGGTAGCAAGGTGGGCTACACCTTC. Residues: CASSIGGSKVGYTF. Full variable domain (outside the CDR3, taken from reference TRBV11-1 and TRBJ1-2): EAEVAQSPRYKITEKSQAVAFWCDPISGHATLYWYRQILGQGPELLVQFQDESVVDDSQLPKDRFSAERLKGVDSTLKIQPAELGDSAMYLCASSIGGSKVGYTFGSGTRLTVV.

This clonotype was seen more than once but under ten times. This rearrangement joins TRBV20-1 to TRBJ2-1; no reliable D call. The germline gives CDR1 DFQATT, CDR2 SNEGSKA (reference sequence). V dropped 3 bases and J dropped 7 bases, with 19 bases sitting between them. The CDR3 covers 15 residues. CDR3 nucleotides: TGCAGTGCTAGGTCCCTGTCCGGAGTACAGAATGAGCAGTTCTTC. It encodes CSARSLSGVQNEQFF.

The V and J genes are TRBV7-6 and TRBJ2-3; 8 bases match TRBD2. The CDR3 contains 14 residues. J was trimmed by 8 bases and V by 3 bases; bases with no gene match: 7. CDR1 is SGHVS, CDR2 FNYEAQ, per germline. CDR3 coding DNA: TGTGCCAGCAGCTTCCGGGGGGGCGAGGTTACGCAGTATTTT. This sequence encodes CASSFRGGEVTQYF.

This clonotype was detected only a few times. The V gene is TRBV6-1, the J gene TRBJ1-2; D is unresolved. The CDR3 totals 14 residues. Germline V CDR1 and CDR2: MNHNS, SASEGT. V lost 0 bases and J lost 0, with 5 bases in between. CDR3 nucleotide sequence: TGTGCCAGCAGTGAAGCTGGGGCTAACTATGGCTACACCTTC. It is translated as CASSEAGANYGYTF.

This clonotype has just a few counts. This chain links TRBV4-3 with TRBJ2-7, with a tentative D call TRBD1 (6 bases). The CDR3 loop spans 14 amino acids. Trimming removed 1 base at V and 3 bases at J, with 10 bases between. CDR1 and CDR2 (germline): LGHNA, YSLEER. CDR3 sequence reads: CASSQVPQGYEQYF. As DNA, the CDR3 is TGCGCCAGCAGCCAAGTCCCACAGGGCTACGAGCAGTACTTC.

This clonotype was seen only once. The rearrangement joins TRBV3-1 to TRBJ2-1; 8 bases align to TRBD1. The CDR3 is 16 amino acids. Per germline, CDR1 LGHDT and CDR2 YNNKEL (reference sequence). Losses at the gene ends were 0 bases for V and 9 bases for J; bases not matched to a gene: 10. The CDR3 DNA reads TGTGCCAGCAGCCAAGAGCATGGCAGGGGGCTTAGTGAGCAGTTCTTC. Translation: CASSQEHGRGLSEQFF.

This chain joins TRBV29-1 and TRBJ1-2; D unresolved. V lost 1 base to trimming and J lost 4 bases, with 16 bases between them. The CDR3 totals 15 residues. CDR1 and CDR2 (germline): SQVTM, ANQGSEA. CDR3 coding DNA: TGCAGCGTTGAAGCGAGAGATGGGCCGGCCTATGGCTACACCTTC. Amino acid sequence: CSVEARDGPAYGYTF.